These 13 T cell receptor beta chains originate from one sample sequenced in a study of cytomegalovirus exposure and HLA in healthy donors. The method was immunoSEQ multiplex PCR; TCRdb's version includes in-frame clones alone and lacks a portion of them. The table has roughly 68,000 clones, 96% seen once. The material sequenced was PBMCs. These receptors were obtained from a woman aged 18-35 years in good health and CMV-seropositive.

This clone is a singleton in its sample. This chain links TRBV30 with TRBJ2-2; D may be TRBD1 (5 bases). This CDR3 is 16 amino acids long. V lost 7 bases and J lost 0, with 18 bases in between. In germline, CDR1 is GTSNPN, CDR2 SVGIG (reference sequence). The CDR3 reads CASHPVAGSNTGELFF. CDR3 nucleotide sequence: TGTGCCTCCCACCCCGTGGCAGGGTCGAACACCGGGGAGCTGTTTTTT.

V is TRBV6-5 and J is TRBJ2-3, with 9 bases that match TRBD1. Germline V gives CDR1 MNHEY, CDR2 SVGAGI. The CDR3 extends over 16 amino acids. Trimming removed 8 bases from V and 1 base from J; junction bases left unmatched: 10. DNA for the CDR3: TGTGCCAGCTGCTACTACCGGGACAGGGGCACAGATACGCAGTATTTT. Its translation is CASCYYRDRGTDTQYF.

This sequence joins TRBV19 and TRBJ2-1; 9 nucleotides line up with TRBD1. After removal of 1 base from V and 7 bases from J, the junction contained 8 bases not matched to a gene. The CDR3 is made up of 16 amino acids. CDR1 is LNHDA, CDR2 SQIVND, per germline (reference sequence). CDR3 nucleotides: TGTGCCAGTAGTATAGGAGGGACAGGGCCCACAAATGAGCAGTTCTTC. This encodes CASSIGGTGPTNEQFF.

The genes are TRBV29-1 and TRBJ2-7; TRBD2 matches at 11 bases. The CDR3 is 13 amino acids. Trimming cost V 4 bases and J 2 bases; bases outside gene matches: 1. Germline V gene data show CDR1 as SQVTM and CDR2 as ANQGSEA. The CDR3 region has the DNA TGCAGCGTTGCACTAGCGGGAGCCTACGAGCAGTACTTC. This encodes CSVALAGAYEQYF.

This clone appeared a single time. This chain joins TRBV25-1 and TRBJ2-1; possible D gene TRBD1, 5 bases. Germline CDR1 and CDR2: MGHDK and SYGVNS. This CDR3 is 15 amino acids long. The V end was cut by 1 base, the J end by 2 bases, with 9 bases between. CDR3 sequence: CASSESGWPYNEQFF. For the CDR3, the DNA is TGTGCCAGCAGTGAATCAGGGTGGCCCTACAATGAGCAGTTCTTC. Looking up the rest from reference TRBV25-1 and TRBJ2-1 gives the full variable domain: EADIYQTPRYLVIGTGKKITLECSQTMGHDKMYWYQQDPGMELHLIHYSYGVNSTEKGDLSSESTVSRIRTEHFPLTLESARPSHTSQYLCASSESGWPYNEQFFGPGTRLTVL.

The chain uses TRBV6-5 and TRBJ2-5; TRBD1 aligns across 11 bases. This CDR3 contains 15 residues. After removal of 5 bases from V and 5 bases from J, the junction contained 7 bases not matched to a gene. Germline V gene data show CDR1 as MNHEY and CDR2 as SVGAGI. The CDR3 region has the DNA TGTGCCAGCAGTACGGGACAGGGGGTCTGGGAGACCCAGTACTTC. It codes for CASSTGQGVWETQYF.

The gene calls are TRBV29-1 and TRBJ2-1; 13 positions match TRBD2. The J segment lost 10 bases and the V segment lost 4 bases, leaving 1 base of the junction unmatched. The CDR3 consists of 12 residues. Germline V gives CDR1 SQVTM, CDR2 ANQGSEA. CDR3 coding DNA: TGCAGCGTTGGGGGACTAGCGGGAGAGCAGTTCTTC. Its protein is CSVGGLAGEQFF.

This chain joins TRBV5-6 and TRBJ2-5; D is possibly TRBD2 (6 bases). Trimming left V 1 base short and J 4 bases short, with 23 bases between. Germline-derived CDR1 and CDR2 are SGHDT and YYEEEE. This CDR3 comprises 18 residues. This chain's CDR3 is CASSLLRTTASESETQYF. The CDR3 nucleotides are TGTGCCAGCAGCTTGTTGCGTACGACAGCTAGCGAATCAGAGACCCAGTACTTC.

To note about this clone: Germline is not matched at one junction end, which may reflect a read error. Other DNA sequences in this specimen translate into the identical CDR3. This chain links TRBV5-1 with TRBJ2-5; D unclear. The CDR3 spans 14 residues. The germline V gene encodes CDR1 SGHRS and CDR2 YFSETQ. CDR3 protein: CASSPDRVPETQYF. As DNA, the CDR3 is TGCGCTAGCAGCCCGGATCGGGTTCCCGAGACCCAGTACTTC.

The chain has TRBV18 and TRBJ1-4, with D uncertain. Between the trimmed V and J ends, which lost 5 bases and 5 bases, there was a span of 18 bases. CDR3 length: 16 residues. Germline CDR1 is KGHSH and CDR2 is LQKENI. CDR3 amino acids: CASSELPGASNEKLFF. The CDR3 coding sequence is TGTGCCAGCTCAGAACTGCCGGGAGCTTCAAATGAAAAACTGTTTTTT.

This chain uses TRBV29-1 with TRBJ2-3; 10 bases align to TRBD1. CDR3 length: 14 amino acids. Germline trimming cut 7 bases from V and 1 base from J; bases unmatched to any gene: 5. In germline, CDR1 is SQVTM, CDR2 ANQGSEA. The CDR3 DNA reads TGCAGCGCAGCCGGGACAGGGGGCACAGATACGCAGTATTTT. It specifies CSAAGTGGTDTQYF.

The CDR3 coding sequence is TGTGCCAGCAGCTTGGGGGGAGCCAACCTCAATGAGCAGTTCTTC. Translated: CASSLGGANLNEQFF. The rearrangement uses TRBV5-4 and TRBJ2-1; maybe TRBD2 (5 bases). V was pared by 0 bases and J by 6 bases, with 13 bases between. This CDR3 comprises 15 residues. The germline V gene has CDR1 SGHNT and CDR2 YYREEE (reference sequence).

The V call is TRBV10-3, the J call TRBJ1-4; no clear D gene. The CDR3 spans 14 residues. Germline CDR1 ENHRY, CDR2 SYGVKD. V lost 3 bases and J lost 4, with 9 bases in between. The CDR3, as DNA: TGTGCCATCAGTGAATCCGGGTTTAATGAAAAACTGTTTTTT. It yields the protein CAISESGFNEKLFF.